The TCR beta chain described here comes from a study of T cells in Graves' hyperthyroidism and ophthalmopathy. Study results and limitations: Researchers report that a 13 V-J model separated ophthalmopathy from stable hyperthyroidism.

Authors of the study amplified TCR beta CDR3 regions from RNA transcripts. During a first-round RT-PCR of the TCR CDR3, the HTBI primer set was used. A single record per CDR3 protein comes from TCRdb applying MiXCR to the multiplex PCR reads. The sample consists of hundreds of thousands of distinct CDR3 sequences, 12% to 15% of them appearing once. Germline V gene data show CDR1 as MNHEY and CDR2 as SVGAGI. V was clipped by 4 bases and J by 6 bases, with 7 bases between them. The CDR3 consists of 11 residues. As for this clonotype: Its antigen is undetermined.

The chain uses TRBV6-5 and TRBJ2-7, with D unresolved. The sequenced sample was blood. The receptor comes from a woman between 18 and 29 years old with Graves' hyperthyroidism. The CDR3 bases are TGTGCCAGCAGTTTTCAAAGCGAGCAGTACTTC. Protein product: CASSFQSEQYF.